This T cell receptor (beta chain) was recovered during a study of cytomegalovirus exposure and HLA in healthy donors. V lost 4 bases and J lost 7; bases outside the gene matches: 9. Germline V gene lookup returns CDR1 SGHVS and CDR2 FQNEAQ. The CDR3 has 15 amino acids. Study findings and constraints: Some V segments, including TRBV6-2 and TRBV6-3, were excluded as indistinguishable. As a later analysis revealed, the rate of TCR association differed by HLA locus, with DRB1 most and HLA-C fewest. There were around 160 TCR beta chains listed as cytomegalovirus-associated. With later analysis, a missense DCLRE1C variant became linked to TCR beta V- and J-gene trimming.

For this clone: Its antigen is still unknown.

A multiplex PCR was run with 60 Vbeta primers and 13 Jbeta primers. The protocol was immunoSEQ multiplex PCR, while the TCRdb copy is restricted to in-frame clones and leaves out a portion. The sample totals fewer than 110,000 clones. This chain links TRBV7-8 with TRBJ1-4; 7 nucleotides match TRBD1. Sequencing was done on a sample of PBMCs. This TCR came from a man aged 40-49 years in good health and CMV-seronegative. CDR3 residues: CASSSMGQILEKLFF. CDR3 sequence (DNA): TGTGCCAGCAGCTCAATGGGACAGATCCTTGAAAAACTGTTTTTT. The full variable domain, its missing parts supplied by reference TRBV7-8 and TRBJ1-4, is GAGVSQSPRYKVAKRGQDVALRCDPISGHVSLFWYQQALGQGPEFLTYFQNEAQLDKSGLPSDRFFAERPEGSVSTLKIQRTQQEDSAVYLCASSSMGQILEKLFFGSGTQLSVL.